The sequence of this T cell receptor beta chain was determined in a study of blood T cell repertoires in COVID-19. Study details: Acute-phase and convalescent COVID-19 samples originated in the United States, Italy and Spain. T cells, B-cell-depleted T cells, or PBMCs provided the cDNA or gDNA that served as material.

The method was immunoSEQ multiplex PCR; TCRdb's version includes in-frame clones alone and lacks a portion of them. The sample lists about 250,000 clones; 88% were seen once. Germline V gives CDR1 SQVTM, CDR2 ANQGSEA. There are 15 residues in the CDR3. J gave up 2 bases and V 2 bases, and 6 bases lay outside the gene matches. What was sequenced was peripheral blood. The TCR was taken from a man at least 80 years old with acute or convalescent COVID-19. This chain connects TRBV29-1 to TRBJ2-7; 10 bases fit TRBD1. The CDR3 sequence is CSVEFPGQGTYEQYF. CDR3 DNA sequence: TGCAGCGTTGAATTTCCGGGACAGGGGACCTACGAGCAGTACTTC.